These T cell receptor beta chains were read from a single sample in a study of pediatric ulcerative colitis. The method was immunoSEQ multiplex PCR; TCRdb's version includes in-frame clones alone and lacks a portion of them. The data contain tens of thousands of clones, 87% of them singletons. Sequenced sample: blood. These receptors were collected from a boy between 10 and 17 years old who was a control in a study of pediatric ulcerative colitis. CDR3s include the opening cysteine and the closing phenylalanine or tryptophan. D genes are given only for firm matches. The listing skips clone size in some rows; elsewhere it reads once, few, many or a size class.

cdr3_aa	cdr3_nt	clone_size	v_call	cdr3_length	j_call	d_call
CSAEGYNEQFF	TGCAGTGCAGAGGGTTACAATGAGCAGTTCTTC	NA	TRBV20-1	11	TRBJ2-1	NA
CASSLSTYGYTF	TGTGCCAGCAGCTTGTCCACCTATGGCTACACCTTC	once	TRBV7-9	12	TRBJ1-2	NA
CASSYSFPGNTIYF	TGTGCCAGCAGTTACTCCTTCCCAGGAAACACCATATATTTT	once	TRBV6-6	14	TRBJ1-3	NA
CASSQYTGELFF	TGTGCCAGCAGCCAATACACCGGGGAGCTGTTTTTT	NA	TRBV6-5	12	TRBJ2-2	NA
CASSFSGTGEYNEQFF	TGTGCCAGCAGCTTTTCCGGGACAGGGGAATACAATGAGCAGTTCTTC	NA	TRBV5-6	16	TRBJ2-1	TRBD1
CASSIFDSGNTEAFF	TGTGCCAGTAGTATATTTGACAGCGGTAACACTGAAGCTTTCTTT	NA	TRBV19	15	TRBJ1-1	NA
CASSGTRDRSGKLFF	TGTGCCAGTAGTGGGACCCGGGACAGGTCGGGAAAACTGTTTTTT	NA	TRBV19	15	TRBJ1-4	TRBD1
CASTDRYMNTEAFF	TGTGCCAGCACCGACAGGTACATGAACACTGAAGCTTTCTTT	NA	TRBV11-1	14	TRBJ1-1	NA
CASSTGTLNEQFF	TGCGCCAGCAGCACCGGGACTCTCAATGAGCAGTTCTTC	NA	TRBV5-1	13	TRBJ2-1	NA
CASSQDFGLANTDTQYF	TGCGCCAGCAGCCAAGATTTTGGACTAGCCAACACAGATACGCAGTATTTT	NA	TRBV4-3	17	TRBJ2-3	TRBD2
CASSLGVGYEQYF	TGTGCCAGCAGCTTAGGGGTTGGATACGAGCAGTACTTC	NA	TRBV7-8	13	TRBJ2-7	NA
CASSQPEVNTEAFF	TGTGCCAGCAGCCAACCAGAGGTAAACACTGAAGCTTTCTTT	NA	TRBV14	14	TRBJ1-1	NA
CASSPGGSSGANVLTF	TGTGCCAGCAGTCCAGGGGGCAGCTCTGGGGCCAACGTCCTGACTTTC	few	TRBV6-4	16	TRBJ2-6	TRBD1
CASSYSRVGEQYF	TGTGCCAGCAGTTACTCGAGGGTGGGCGAGCAGTACTTC	once	TRBV6-7	13	TRBJ2-7	NA
CASSIGGVADPGYTF	TGTGCCAGTAGTATTGGTGGGGTGGCTGATCCTGGCTACACCTTC	once	TRBV19	15	TRBJ1-2	NA
CASSWDRADSYTF	TGTGCCAGCAGCTGGGACAGGGCTGACAGCTACACCTTC	few	TRBV6-5	13	TRBJ1-2	TRBD1
CASSRDTGTGGTEAFF	TGCGCCAGCAGCCGGGACACCGGGACAGGGGGCACTGAAGCTTTCTTT	few	TRBV4-3	16	TRBJ1-1	TRBD1